This note documents a single T cell receptor beta chain sequence. As yet, its antigen is unknown. At one end, the junction sequence differs from germline, possibly due to a read error. TCRdb analysed the reads with MiXCR anew, one entry per CDR3 protein. Of over 120,000 distinct CDR3 sequences in the sample, over 30% were seen once. The CDR3 loop spans 15 amino acids. CDR1 is MGHRA, CDR2 YSYEKL, per germline. This sample was taken from a study of T cell repertoires in cytomegalovirus infection. Whole-study context: CMV infection together with matching HLA type was indicated by public TCR beta signatures. Findings and limits, study-wide: Cumulative public TCR beta family frequency identified carriers of CMV plus the relevant HLA. CMV-specific HLA-C-restricted TCR beta clonotypes dominated the ex vivo response.

Material: CD8+ T cells from cultured PBMCs, obtained from culture after CMV antigen stimulation. The receptor was derived from a human donor in good health (CMV status not recorded). Some clones in this sample may be carry-over from other donors' samples. The chain joins TRBV4-1 to TRBJ2-1, with D perhaps TRBD1 (6 bases). The CDR3 sequence: CASSQDSSAYNEQFF. CDR3 DNA sequence: TGTGCCAGCAGCCAGGACAGTAGTGCCTACAATGAGCAGTTCTTC.